The clone carrying this T cell receptor beta chain has a count of ten or more. The authors produced cDNA by 5'RACE using 10-nucleotide random UMIs. TCRdb re-derived calls from the 5' RACE reads in MiXCR, one entry per CDR3 protein. The table includes some 50,000 distinct CDR3 sequences, 1.5% to 2% detected once. Unsorted libraries were generated from 2 million PBMCs. These cells had been stored in RNAlater at -80 C. The entry originates in a study of neurological immune-mediated disorders. This CDR3 comprises 16 residues. Germline lookup yields CDR1 MNHEY and CDR2 SMNVEV (reference sequence). V was clipped by 1 base and J by 7 bases, with 14 bases between them.

The clonotype was recovered from a woman between 35 and 50 years old with multiple sclerosis. Sequenced material: PBMCs. The chain uses TRBV27 and TRBJ1-6; no clear D. The CDR3 sequence: CASSLYPFQANSPLHF. CDR3 DNA sequence: TGTGCCAGCAGTTTATATCCCTTCCAGGCGAATTCACCCCTCCACTTT.